A single sample is the source of the 28 T cell receptor beta chains below, sequenced in a study of identifying expanded T cells in peripheral blood. Libraries were prepared by immunoSEQ multiplex PCR; TCRdb keeps only in-frame clonotypes and omits some of them. Counted here are about 90,000 clones, 86% occurring once; the ten biggest clones make up approximately 5.6%. Input material: blood. These receptor sequences come from a person aged 18 to 75 in good health.

V is TRBV30 and J is TRBJ1-2; D is unresolved. V lost 2 bases to trimming and J lost 4 bases, with 17 bases between them. The CDR3 length is 15 residues. Germline-derived CDR1 and CDR2 are GTSNPN and SVGIG (reference sequence). The CDR3 is CAWSLKMRLGYGYTF. The CDR3, as DNA: TGTGCCTGGAGTCTGAAGATGAGACTGGGCTATGGCTACACCTTC.

The chain combines TRBV5-5 with TRBJ2-7, with D unresolved. The germline V gene encodes CDR1 SGHKS and CDR2 YYEKEE (reference sequence). This CDR3 comprises 13 residues. Deletions cut 2 bases from V and 7 bases from J, with 13 bases between. CDR3 sequence (DNA): TGTGCCAGCAGCTTTCCTTGGGTAGGGGAGCAGTACTTC. This sequence encodes CASSFPWVGEQYF. Full variable domain (outside the CDR3, taken from reference TRBV5-5 and TRBJ2-7): DAGVTQSPTHLIKTRGQQVTLRCSPISGHKSVSWYQQVLGQGPQFIFQYYEKEERGRGNFPDRFSARQFPNYSSELNVNALLLGDSALYLCASSFPWVGEQYFGPGTRLTVT.

The rearrangement uses TRBV7-8 and TRBJ1-1, with no clear D. This CDR3 is built from 14 residues. Germline V gives CDR1 SGHVS, CDR2 FQNEAQ. V gave up 3 bases and J gave up 6 bases, with 14 bases separating them. Here the CDR3 reads CASSFSEGYAEAFF. The CDR3 nucleotides are TGTGCCAGCAGCTTTTCCGAGGGATATGCTGAAGCTTTCTTT.

The rearrangement joins TRBV2 to TRBJ1-1; no clear D gene. Trimming left V 6 bases short and J 1 base short, with 18 bases between. Germline V lookup: CDR1 SNHLY, CDR2 FYNNEI. The CDR3 is 16 residues long. The CDR3 loop is CASSLGGGVRNTEAFF. For the CDR3, the DNA is TGTGCCAGCAGCCTAGGAGGCGGAGTTCGGAACACTGAAGCTTTCTTT.

The chain is built from TRBV7-3 and TRBJ2-1; 9 bases fit TRBD1. CDR1 and CDR2 (germline): SGHTA, FQGTGA. Germline trimming cut 6 bases from V and 6 bases from J; bases unmatched to any gene: 9. This CDR3 is built from 15 residues. The CDR3 DNA reads TGTGCCAGCAGTTCCTATGGACAGGGGTTCAATGAGCAGTTCTTC. Translating it yields CASSSYGQGFNEQFF. The entire variable domain, with the rest obtained from reference TRBV7-3 and TRBJ2-1, is as follows: GAGVSQTPSNKVTEKGKYVELRCDPISGHTALYWYRQSLGQGPEFLIYFQGTGAADDSGLPNDRFFAVRPEGSVSTLKIQRTERGDSAVYLCASSSYGQGFNEQFFGPGTRLTVL.

V gene TRBV11-2 combines with J gene TRBJ2-1; D call uncertain. The CDR3 contains 12 residues. Germline V gene sequence: CDR1 SGHAT, CDR2 FQNNGV. Trimming took off 4 bases at V and 3 bases at J, with 4 bases between the two ends. The CDR3 region has the DNA TGTGCCAGCAGCTCTTACTACAATGAGCAGTTCTTC. This gives the protein CASSSYYNEQFF.

J is TRBJ2-7 and V is TRBV7-2; no firm D call. The CDR3 has 15 residues. CDR1 and CDR2 (germline): SGHTA, FQGNSA. V was cut by 2 bases and J by 3 bases, with 14 bases left in between. DNA of the CDR3: TGTGCCAGCAGCTTATCCGTTGGCCCCCTCTACGAGCAGTACTTC. Translation gives CASSLSVGPLYEQYF.

This chain links TRBV7-6 with TRBJ1-1, with D maybe TRBD1 (5 bases). From germline, CDR1 is SGHVS and CDR2 FNYEAQ. V lost 2 bases and J 2 bases, leaving 18 bases between the germline ends. The CDR3 sequence is 17 residues long. As DNA, the CDR3 is TGTGCCAGCAGCTTAAAGTCCCTTGCAGGGAGAAACACTGAAGCTTTCTTT. Its translation: CASSLKSLAGRNTEAFF.

V gene TRBV11-3 combines with J gene TRBJ2-2, with D uncertain. This CDR3 region has 16 residues. CDR1 and CDR2 from the germline V gene are SGHNT and YENEEA. Trimming left V 0 bases short and J 2 bases short, with 10 bases between. The CDR3 loop is CASSLEFWGNTGELFF. The CDR3 DNA reads as TGTGCCAGCAGCTTAGAATTTTGGGGAAACACCGGGGAGCTGTTTTTT.

This rearrangement joins TRBV5-1 to TRBJ2-3, with TRBD2 matching over 7 bases. The CDR3 is 16 amino acids. The germline gives CDR1 SGHRS, CDR2 YFSETQ. V shed 4 bases, J shed 0 bases, and the junction held 8 bases outside the gene matches. CDR3 loop: CASSLGSSGSTDTQYF. The CDR3 coding sequence is TGCGCCAGCAGCCTAGGATCTAGCGGTAGCACAGATACGCAGTATTTT.

The V and J genes are TRBV2 and TRBJ1-5, with TRBD1 as a possible D gene (5 bases). V lost 3 bases to trimming and J lost 3 bases, with 12 bases between them. The CDR3 runs 15 residues. Germline V gene sequence: CDR1 SNHLY, CDR2 FYNNEI. DNA for the CDR3: TGTGCCAGCAGTGACCGGGGAGGGGTCAATCAGCCCCAGCATTTT. Translating gives CASSDRGGVNQPQHF.

The chain employs TRBV30 and TRBJ1-1; D is ambiguous. Between the trimmed V and J ends, which lost 3 bases and 5 bases, there was a span of 10 bases. The germline V gene encodes CDR1 GTSNPN and CDR2 SVGIG (reference sequence). The CDR3 has 12 amino acids. The CDR3 DNA sequence: TGTGCCTGGAGCATGGGCGGTACTGAAGCTTTCTTT. It is translated as CAWSMGGTEAFF.

This clone was detected once. The V and J genes are TRBV6-5 and TRBJ1-5; D is perhaps TRBD1 (5 bases). Trimming took 6 bases from V and 9 from J, leaving 18 bases between them. The CDR3 totals 14 residues. Germline V gives CDR1 MNHEY, CDR2 SVGAGI. In DNA form, the CDR3 reads TGTGCCAGCAGCCAAAATACAGGTGCAAGGCCCCAGCATTTT. It is translated as CASSQNTGARPQHF.

The table lists this clone with many counts. This chain connects TRBV5-1 to TRBJ2-7; TRBD2 is a possible D gene (7 bases). CDR1 is SGHRS and CDR2 is YFSETQ in the germline V gene. The CDR3 has 16 residues. Trimming removed 4 bases from V and 7 bases from J, with 24 bases in between. The CDR3 spells CASSHGVGGATEEQYF. DNA for the CDR3: TGCGCCAGCAGCCACGGCGTGGGGGGGGCGACGGAAGAGCAGTACTTC. Drawing the rest from reference TRBV5-1 and TRBJ2-7, the complete variable domain is KAGVTQTPRYLIKTRGQQVTLSCSPISGHRSVSWYQQTPGQGLQFLFEYFSETQRNKGNFPGRFSGRQFSNSRSEMNVSTLELGDSALYLCASSHGVGGATEEQYFGPGTRLTVT.

The rearrangement uses TRBV5-5 and TRBJ1-4; no reliable D call. The CDR3 contains 14 residues. The germline gives CDR1 SGHKS, CDR2 YYEKEE (reference sequence). Trimming took off 0 bases at V and 10 bases at J, with 13 bases between the two ends. CDR3 sequence reads: CASSLGSASAKLFF. In DNA, the CDR3 is TGTGCCAGCAGCTTGGGGAGCGCATCGGCAAAACTGTTTTTT.

The V and J genes are TRBV5-4 and TRBJ2-5; 9 nucleotides agree with TRBD1. The ends lost 4 bases at V and 4 bases at J; junction bases unmatched: 11. Germline CDR1 reads SGHNT; CDR2 reads YYREEE (reference sequence). The CDR3 contains 16 residues. CDR3 in amino acids: CASSRMTGGNLETQYF. CDR3 sequence (DNA): TGTGCCAGCAGCCGGATGACAGGGGGAAATTTAGAGACCCAGTACTTC.

This chain joins TRBV7-9 and TRBJ2-7, with TRBD1 matching 12 bases. This CDR3 contains 17 residues. V was pared by 5 bases and J by 1 base, with 9 bases of the junction left unmatched. CDR1 and CDR2 (germline): SEHNR, FQNEAQ (reference sequence). This chain's CDR3 is CASSRGTGGTLSYEQYF. The DNA for the CDR3 is TGTGCCAGCAGCCGTGGGACAGGGGGCACCTTATCCTACGAGCAGTACTTC.

This sequence joins TRBV7-9 and TRBJ1-3; D is possibly TRBD1 (6 bases). Germline CDR1 is SEHNR and CDR2 is FQNEAQ (reference sequence). Trimming cost V 4 bases and J 4 bases, with 14 bases left between them. The CDR3 spans 15 residues. DNA for the CDR3: TGTGCCAGCAGCTCAAGGGGGAACGAGGGAAACACCATATATTTT. Translated: CASSSRGNEGNTIYF.

V usage is TRBV7-9 and J usage is TRBJ2-6; D possibly corresponds to TRBD2 (5 bases). Between the trimmed V and J ends, which lost 2 bases and 0 bases, there was a span of 11 bases. The CDR3 extends over 17 amino acids. CDR1 is SEHNR and CDR2 is FQNEAQ in the germline V gene (reference sequence). CDR3 protein: CASSLMYRDSGANVLTF. CDR3 bases: TGTGCCAGCAGCTTAATGTATCGGGACTCTGGGGCCAACGTCCTGACTTTC.

The rearrangement links TRBV5-1 to TRBJ2-3, with D possibly matching TRBD2 (7 bases). The germline gives CDR1 SGHRS, CDR2 YFSETQ. There are 14 residues in the CDR3. V was cut by 4 bases and J by 2 bases, with 11 bases left in between. This CDR3 reads CASSGGGPTDTQYF. The CDR3 DNA follows: TGCGCCAGCAGCGGCGGGGGCCCCACAGATACGCAGTATTTT.

The chain is built from TRBV29-1 and TRBJ1-2; 7 nucleotides agree with TRBD1. V shed 7 bases and J 4 bases; nucleotides not matched to a gene: 9. Germline lookup yields CDR1 SQVTM and CDR2 ANQGSEA. This CDR3 comprises 13 residues. This CDR3 is CSASDRDSYGYTF. The CDR3 bases are TGCAGCGCGTCCGACAGGGATTCCTATGGCTACACCTTC. Looking up the rest from reference TRBV29-1 and TRBJ1-2 gives the full variable domain: SAVISQKPSRDICQRGTSLTIQCQVDSQVTMMFWYRQQPGQSLTLIATANQGSEATYESGFVIDKFPISRPNLTFSTLTVSNMSPEDSSIYLCSASDRDSYGYTFGSGTRLTVV.

The chain carries TRBV7-9 and TRBJ2-3; 7 nucleotides line up with TRBD1. Losses at the gene ends were 5 bases for V and 5 bases for J; bases not matched to a gene: 7. CDR1 and CDR2 (germline): SEHNR, FQNEAQ (reference sequence). There are 14 residues in the CDR3. CDR3 DNA: TGTGCCAGCAGCCCAGCAGGGGGAGTAGATACGCAGTATTTT. Encoded protein: CASSPAGGVDTQYF. The full variable domain, completed using reference TRBV7-9 and TRBJ2-3, is DTGVSQNPRHKITKRGQNVTFRCDPISEHNRLYWYRQTLGQGPEFLTYFQNEAQLEKSRLLSDRFSAERPKGSFSTLEIQRTEQGDSAMYLCASSPAGGVDTQYFGPGTRLTVL.

The J gene is TRBJ2-7, the V gene TRBV5-1, with a possible D match to TRBD1 (7 bases). V lost 4 bases and J 6 bases, leaving 20 bases between the germline ends. The germline gives CDR1 SGHRS, CDR2 YFSETQ. This CDR3 comprises 15 residues. This CDR3 is CASSAGQPLTAEQYF. CDR3 DNA sequence: TGCGCCAGCAGCGCGGGACAGCCCCTAACGGCCGAGCAGTACTTC.

The V and J genes are TRBV9 and TRBJ2-3, with D possibly being TRBD1 or TRBD2 (5 bases each). CDR1 is SGDLS, CDR2 YYNGEE, per germline. Trimming cost V 4 bases and J 4 bases, with 13 bases left between them. The CDR3 spans 14 residues. The chain's CDR3 is CASSLGSGPDTQYF. The CDR3 DNA reads TGTGCCAGCAGCCTCGGATCGGGACCAGATACGCAGTATTTT.

This clone was seen a single time. The chain employs TRBV11-3 and TRBJ2-6; unclear D gene. The CDR3 has 17 amino acids. The germline gives CDR1 SGHNT, CDR2 YENEEA. The V gene lost 2 bases and the J gene lost 0 bases, with 11 bases spanning the gap. The CDR3 protein is CASSLRPFLSGANVLTF. CDR3 bases: TGTGCCAGCAGCTTACGGCCATTTCTCTCTGGGGCCAACGTCCTGACTTTC.

This chain uses TRBV7-9 with TRBJ2-7, with 8 bases matching TRBD1. The V gene's germline CDR1 is SEHNR and CDR2 FQNEAQ (reference sequence). V lost 5 bases, J lost 5 bases, and 11 bases stayed unmatched. The CDR3 is 15 amino acids. CDR3 sequence: CASSRGVGQGNEQYF. The CDR3 DNA reads as TGTGCCAGCAGCCGCGGTGTAGGACAGGGAAACGAGCAGTACTTC.

This chain uses TRBV30 with TRBJ2-1; D not certain. Germline lookup yields CDR1 GTSNPN and CDR2 SVGIG (reference sequence). The CDR3 extends over 14 amino acids. The DNA for the CDR3 is TGTGCGGTGGGCAAACTCAGCTCCTACAATGAGCAGTTCTTC. Amino acids: CAVGKLSSYNEQFF.

This chain connects TRBV7-9 to TRBJ1-1; 9 nucleotides line up with TRBD1. Germline CDR1 and CDR2: SEHNR and FQNEAQ (reference sequence). CDR3 length: 16 residues. With V trimmed by 3 bases and J by 1 base, 6 bases remained unmatched. The CDR3 bases are TGTGCCAGCAGCTTCGGGACAGGGTGGGCGAACACTGAAGCTTTCTTT. It specifies CASSFGTGWANTEAFF. The entire variable domain, with the rest obtained from reference TRBV7-9 and TRBJ1-1, is as follows: DTGVSQNPRHKITKRGQNVTFRCDPISEHNRLYWYRQTLGQGPEFLTYFQNEAQLEKSRLLSDRFSAERPKGSFSTLEIQRTEQGDSAMYLCASSFGTGWANTEAFFGQGTRLTVV.